What follows are 8 T cell receptor beta chains derived from one specimen sequenced in a study of T-cell reconstitution after alpha-beta-depleted transplantation in children. Library preparation (for TCRbeta) was performed with unique molecular identifiers. TCRdb analysed the PCR reads with MiXCR anew, one entry per CDR3 protein. Of 110,000 or so distinct CDR3 sequences listed, around 6.4% were seen once; the top ten hold less than 30%. The specimen was PBMCs, mostly from graft donor cells, collected 360 days after TCRalphabeta/CD19-depleted stem cell transplant. All receptors come from a male patient aged 2-10 years who had a stem cell transplant for acute lymphoblastic leukemia, so the T cells may come from the graft donor.

This clonotype was seen many times. CDR3 bases: TGTGCCAGCGCTTCGAGGGAGCAGTACTTC. This gives the protein CASASREQYF. The genes are TRBV9 and TRBJ2-7; D is ambiguous. With 7 bases removed from V and 7 bases from J, the gap between germline ends came to 9 bases. There are 10 residues in the CDR3. CDR1 is SGDLS, CDR2 YYNGEE, per germline. Together with reference TRBV9 and TRBJ2-7, the CDR3 gives the full variable domain: DSGVTQTPKHLITATGQRVTLRCSPRSGDLSVYWYQQSLDQGLQFLIQYYNGEERAKGNILERFSAQQFPDLHSELNLSSLELGDSALYFCASASREQYFGPGTRLTVT.

The sample holds a few counts of this clonotype. The chain is built from TRBV24-1 and TRBJ2-1; 9 nucleotides line up with TRBD1. The germline V gene has CDR1 KGHDR and CDR2 SFDVKD. After removal of 9 bases from V and 9 bases from J, the junction contained 11 bases not matched to a gene. This CDR3 is built from 14 residues. The CDR3 is CATEDSQGAGEQFF. The CDR3 DNA reads TGTGCCACCGAGGATTCACAGGGGGCCGGTGAGCAGTTCTTC.

V is TRBV19 and J is TRBJ2-1; maybe TRBD1 (6 bases). This CDR3 spans 13 amino acids. CDR1 and CDR2 (germline): LNHDA, SQIVND (reference sequence). V was trimmed by 6 bases and J by 8 bases, leaving 14 bases between them. The CDR3 nucleotides are TGTGCCAGTAGCTGGGGGCCCGGCGATGAGCAGTTCTTC. Its translation: CASSWGPGDEQFF.

The chain combines TRBV2 with TRBJ1-1; D not resolved. Germline V gene lookup returns CDR1 SNHLY and CDR2 FYNNEI. This CDR3 has 13 amino acids. Trimming stripped 7 bases from V and 3 bases from J, with 12 bases between. CDR3: CASMFWADTEAFF. CDR3 nucleotide sequence: TGTGCCAGCATGTTTTGGGCTGACACTGAAGCTTTCTTT.

This clonotype has more than one count but fewer than ten. V and J are TRBV4-2 and TRBJ2-7; no reliable D call. Trimming cost V 1 base and J 0 bases, with 10 bases left between them. Germline V CDR1 and CDR2: LGHNA, YNFKEQ. The CDR3 has 15 residues. CDR3 bases: TGTGCCAGCAGCCAAGGTCAGAGAGGCTCCTACGAGCAGTACTTC. Translation: CASSQGQRGSYEQYF.

Turning to this clonotype: The junction differs from germline at one of its ends, possibly a read error. V gene TRBV7-2 combines with J gene TRBJ2-2, with D maybe TRBD2 (5 bases). CDR3 length equals 12 residues. In germline, CDR1 is SGHTA, CDR2 FQGNSA. The CDR3 here is CASISFFGERFF. DNA of the CDR3: TGTGCCAGCATTTCTTTCTTCGGGGAGCGGTTTTTT.

This clonotype was observed at least ten times. This chain uses TRBV4-3 with TRBJ2-1, with a possible D match to TRBD2 (6 bases). V lost 4 bases, J lost 1 base, and 11 bases lay in between. The length of the CDR3 is 15 residues. Germline V lookup: CDR1 LGHNA, CDR2 YSLEER. The CDR3 loop reads CASSLERVSYNEQFF. CDR3 DNA sequence: TGCGCCAGCAGCCTAGAGCGGGTTTCCTACAATGAGCAGTTCTTC.

Within the sample, this clonotype is medium-sized. The chain joins TRBV5-1 to TRBJ1-1, with TRBD1 as a possible D gene (6 bases). This CDR3 has 16 residues. CDR1 SGHRS and CDR2 YFSETQ come from the germline V gene. Deletions cut 3 bases from V and 4 bases from J, with 19 bases between. The CDR3 DNA is TGCGCCAGCAGCTGGAGGGGGAGGGTGGAGTCCACTGAAGCTTTCTTT. As protein: CASSWRGRVESTEAFF.